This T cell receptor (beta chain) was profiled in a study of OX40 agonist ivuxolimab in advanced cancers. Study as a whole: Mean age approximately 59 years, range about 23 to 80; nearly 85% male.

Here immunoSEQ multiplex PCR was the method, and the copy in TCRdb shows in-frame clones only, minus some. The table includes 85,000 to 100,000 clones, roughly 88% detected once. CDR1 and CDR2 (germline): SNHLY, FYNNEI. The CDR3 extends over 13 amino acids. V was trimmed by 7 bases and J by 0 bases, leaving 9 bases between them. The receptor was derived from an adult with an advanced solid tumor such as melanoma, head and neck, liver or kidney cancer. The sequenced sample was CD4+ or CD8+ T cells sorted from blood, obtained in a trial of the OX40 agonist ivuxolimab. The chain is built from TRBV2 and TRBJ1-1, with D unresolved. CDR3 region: CASTIGVNTEAFF. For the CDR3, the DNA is TGTGCCAGCACCATTGGGGTGAACACTGAAGCTTTCTTT.